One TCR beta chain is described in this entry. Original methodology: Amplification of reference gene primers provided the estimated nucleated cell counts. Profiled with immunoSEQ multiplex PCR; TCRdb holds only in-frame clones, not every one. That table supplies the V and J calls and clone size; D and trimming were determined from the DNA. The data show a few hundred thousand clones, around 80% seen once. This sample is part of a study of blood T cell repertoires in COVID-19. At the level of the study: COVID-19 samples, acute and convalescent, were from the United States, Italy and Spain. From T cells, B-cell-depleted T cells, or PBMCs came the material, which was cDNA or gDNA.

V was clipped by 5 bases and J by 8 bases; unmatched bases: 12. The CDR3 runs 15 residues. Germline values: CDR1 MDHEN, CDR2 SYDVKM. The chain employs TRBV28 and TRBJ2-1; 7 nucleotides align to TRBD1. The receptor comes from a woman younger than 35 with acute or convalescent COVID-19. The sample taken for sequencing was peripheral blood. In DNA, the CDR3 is TGTGCCAGCAGTCCCCACGTAGACAGGGCCCATGAGCAGTTCTTC. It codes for CASSPHVDRAHEQFF.